The TCR beta chain under discussion was sequenced for a study of graft-versus-host responses after intestinal transplantation. The method was immunoSEQ multiplex PCR; TCRdb's version includes in-frame clones alone and lacks a portion of them. The sample has fewer than 25,000 clones; 50% to 65% are singletons. The length of the CDR3 is 15 residues. Trimming pared 0 bases from V and 5 bases from J, leaving 13 bases between. Germline CDR1 reads MNHEY; CDR2 reads SVGAGI. Irradiated, violet-dye-labeled stimulators (around 200,000) were plated alongside around 200,000 CFSE-labeled responders. This clone turned up a few times.

The sequence was obtained from a human patient who received an intestinal transplant. The specimen comprised alloreactive CD4+ T cells from a mixed lymphocyte reaction culture, sampled before intestinal transplant. Subset of the sample: CFSE-low proliferating T cells sorted from approximately six-day pre-transplant mixed lymphocyte reaction (GvH or HvG direction). The chain employs TRBV6-5 and TRBJ1-1, with D perhaps TRBD1 (5 bases). The DNA for the CDR3 is TGTGCCAGCAGTTACTCGTTAGGGGCGGGAACTGAAGCTTTCTTT. This translates into CASSYSLGAGTEAFF.